The 29 T cell receptor beta chains listed next were all sequenced from one sample in a study of blood T cells in healthy people across ages. It was with a sample-barcoded 5' primer and a J-beta primer mix that a second PCR of about 7 to 12 cycles was run. Via MiXCR, TCRdb re-called the 5' RACE reads, giving one row per CDR3 protein. Counted here are some 1.5 million distinct CDR3 sequences, about 45% occurring once; the ten biggest clones make up less than 5%. Specimen: blood. Receptors originate from a young woman in good health.

This clonotype came up once. The J gene is TRBJ1-2, the V gene TRBV25-1; 7 nucleotides line up with TRBD1. CDR1 and CDR2 from the germline V gene are MGHDK and SYGVNS. V shed 4 bases, J shed 8 bases, and the junction held 13 bases outside the gene matches. CDR3 length: 15 residues. The CDR3 sequence is CASSVHRGLMRGYTF. The CDR3 DNA follows: TGTGCCAGCAGTGTCCACAGGGGACTGATGCGCGGCTACACCTTC.

This clonotype was detected a few times. The chain is built from TRBV4-3 and TRBJ1-2; D is undetermined. The germline gives CDR1 LGHNA, CDR2 YSLEER. Trimming pared 5 bases from V and 6 bases from J, leaving 13 bases between. This CDR3 has 13 amino acids. The CDR3 region is CASSTSRLDGYTF. CDR3 DNA sequence: TGCGCCAGCAGCACTTCCCGGTTGGATGGCTACACCTTC.

This clonotype was counted once. The chain recombines TRBV29-1 with TRBJ1-1; a possible D gene is TRBD1 (5 bases). Germline-derived CDR1 and CDR2 are SQVTM and ANQGSEA. The CDR3 totals 14 residues. The V gene lost 1 base and the J gene lost 5 bases, with 14 bases spanning the gap. This chain's CDR3 is CSVEVQWGGTEAFF. CDR3 DNA: TGCAGCGTTGAAGTGCAGTGGGGCGGGACTGAAGCTTTCTTT.

This rearrangement joins TRBV25-1 to TRBJ1-5, with D possibly matching TRBD1 (6 bases). CDR1 and CDR2 from the germline V gene are MGHDK and SYGVNS. This CDR3 spans 16 amino acids. Trimming removed 6 bases from V and 1 base from J, with 16 bases in between. CDR3 bases: TGTGCCAGCAGACTCGTTAGGGGGGGCAGCAATCAGCCCCAGCATTTT. Translating it yields CASRLVRGGSNQPQHF.

With respect to this clonotype: The junction does not match germline at one end; this may be a read error. This chain uses TRBV14 with TRBJ2-7, with 7 bases fitting TRBD1. Germline values: CDR1 SGHDN, CDR2 FVKESK. There are 12 residues in the CDR3. CDR3 bases: TGTACCAGCAGCCAATCAGGGGGCGAGCAGTACTTC. This translates into CTSSQSGGEQYF.

As regards this clonotype: This may come from a read error, since a much larger clone is one base off. The J gene is TRBJ1-4, the V gene TRBV25-1; D uncertain. Trimming shortened V by 2 bases and J by 7 bases, and 14 bases separated the two germline ends. The CDR3 consists of 15 residues. In germline, CDR1 is MGHDK, CDR2 SYGVNS. In DNA, the CDR3 is TGTGCCAGCAGTGAAAATTGGACCATAAGTGAAAAACTGTTTTTT. Translated, it gives CASSENWTISEKLFF.

In the case of this clonotype: One end of the junction fails to match germline, which may point to a read error. This chain connects TRBV4-3 to TRBJ1-2; 7 bases fit TRBD1. The CDR3 is 16 residues long. CDR1 is LGHNA and CDR2 is YSLEER in the germline V gene. Written as DNA, the CDR3 is TGCGCCGGCAGCCAAGACCCGGGACAGAAACATTATGGCTACACCTTC. Its protein product is CAGSQDPGQKHYGYTF.

In this sample, this clonotype turned up a few times. The genes are TRBV7-2 and TRBJ2-1, with TRBD2 matching 9 bases. CDR1 and CDR2 from the germline V gene are SGHTA and FQGNSA. The CDR3 runs 16 residues. J lost 0 bases, V lost 3 bases, and 3 bases had no gene match. The CDR3 sequence is CASSFPAGGSYNEQFF. Written as DNA, the CDR3 is TGTGCCAGCAGCTTCCCAGCGGGGGGCTCCTACAATGAGCAGTTCTTC.

The gene calls are TRBV29-1 and TRBJ2-7, with TRBD2 identical over 8 bases. The ends lost 4 bases at V and 0 bases at J; junction bases unmatched: 11. The length of the CDR3 is 16 residues. The V gene's germline CDR1 is SQVTM and CDR2 ANQGSEA. Written as DNA, the CDR3 is TGCAGCGTTGCCGTGGGTCGGAGCGGGAGCTCCTACGAGCAGTACTTC. Its translation is CSVAVGRSGSSYEQYF.

This clonotype was seen more than once but under ten times. V gene TRBV2 combines with J gene TRBJ1-5; no firm D call. From germline, CDR1 is SNHLY and CDR2 FYNNEI. The CDR3 loop spans 13 amino acids. V dropped 8 bases and J dropped 6 bases, with 14 bases sitting between them. This chain's CDR3 is CASRPDSLQPQHF. The CDR3 DNA is TGTGCCAGCCGCCCGGACTCTCTTCAGCCCCAGCATTTT.

The chain employs TRBV4-1 and TRBJ1-1; TRBD1 aligns across 12 bases. The CDR3 loop spans 17 amino acids. The ends lost 4 bases at V and 5 bases at J; junction bases unmatched: 11. Per germline, CDR1 MGHRA and CDR2 YSYEKL. This CDR3 reads CASSPSGQGAKWTEAFF. The CDR3 DNA follows: TGCGCCAGCAGCCCCTCGGGACAGGGGGCGAAATGGACTGAAGCTTTCTTT.

V gene TRBV2 combines with J gene TRBJ2-7, with D possibly TRBD2 on 5 matching bases. Germline CDR1 SNHLY, CDR2 FYNNEI. The CDR3 totals 13 residues. V was cut by 0 bases and J by 5 bases, with 8 bases left in between. The CDR3 is CASSEAGGHEQYF. The DNA for the CDR3 is TGTGCCAGCAGTGAAGCTGGAGGCCACGAGCAGTACTTC.

This chain connects TRBV10-3 to TRBJ2-1; D remains unclear. Trimming took 6 bases from V and 5 from J, leaving 8 bases between them. CDR1 is ENHRY and CDR2 is SYGVKD in the germline V gene. The CDR3 spans 12 residues. CDR3 protein: CAISDLNNEQFF. The CDR3 nucleotides are TGTGCCATCAGCGACCTTAACAATGAGCAGTTCTTC.

The count of this clonotype is one. The J gene is TRBJ2-7, the V gene TRBV7-2; 7 bases map to TRBD1. V was pared by 5 bases and J by 2 bases, with 6 bases of the junction left unmatched. Germline V gene data show CDR1 as SGHTA and CDR2 as FQGNSA. The CDR3 has 14 residues. CDR3 nucleotide sequence: TGTGCCAGCAGCATAAACAGGGGCACCTACGAGCAGTACTTC. It translates to CASSINRGTYEQYF.

The J gene is TRBJ1-1, the V gene TRBV6-5; D unclear. The V end lost 10 bases, the J end lost 4 bases, and 13 bases lay between the germline ends. This CDR3 contains 12 residues. Germline V CDR1 and CDR2: MNHEY, SVGAGI. In DNA form, the CDR3 reads TGTGCCACGTGGCGGCGGTTCACTGAAGCTTTCTTT. Protein: CATWRRFTEAFF.

As DNA, the CDR3 is TGTGCCAGCTCACAACCGGGACCCCGAACCCCCACAGATACGCAGTATTTT. Amino acids: CASSQPGPRTPTDTQYF. J is TRBJ2-3 and V is TRBV18, with D possibly being TRBD1 or TRBD2 (5 bases each). CDR1 and CDR2 (germline): KGHSH, LQKENI. The CDR3 covers 17 residues. V was pared by 4 bases and J by 2 bases, with 19 bases between.

This sequence joins TRBV6-1 and TRBJ2-1; D remains unclear. Trimming stripped 6 bases from V and 0 bases from J, with 12 bases between. The CDR3 is 15 amino acids. In germline, CDR1 is MNHNS, CDR2 SASEGT. CDR3 loop: CASRDTESSYNEQFF. CDR3 DNA sequence: TGTGCCAGCAGAGATACAGAGAGCTCCTACAATGAGCAGTTCTTC.

The rearrangement joins TRBV4-1 to TRBJ2-1; 8 bases fit TRBD1. The CDR3 is made up of 15 amino acids. Per the germline V gene, CDR1 is MGHRA and CDR2 is YSYEKL. The trim removed 1 base at V and 7 bases at J, leaving 6 bases unmatched. CDR3 in amino acids: CASSQVGQERNEQFF. CDR3 bases: TGCGCCAGCAGCCAAGTGGGACAGGAGAGAAATGAGCAGTTCTTC.

The J gene is TRBJ1-5, the V gene TRBV20-1, with 8 bases fitting TRBD1. This CDR3 contains 16 residues. The germline V gene has CDR1 DFQATT and CDR2 SNEGSKA (reference sequence). The junction had 12 bases not matched to a gene; V was cut back by 6 bases and J by 2 bases. In nucleotides, the CDR3 is TGCAGTGCCAGGTCCAGGGGGCGAGGAGGCAATCAGCCCCAGCATTTT. This gives the protein CSARSRGRGGNQPQHF.

This chain links TRBV7-9 with TRBJ2-5; unclear D gene. V was cut by 1 base and J by 11 bases, with 14 bases left in between. Germline CDR1 reads SEHNR; CDR2 reads FQNEAQ (reference sequence). The CDR3 loop spans 13 amino acids. The chain's CDR3 is CASSLGSLGKQYF. The CDR3 DNA sequence: TGTGCCAGCAGCTTAGGGTCCCTGGGGAAGCAGTACTTC.

CDR3 protein: CASRDRRIGGTEAFF. For the CDR3, the DNA is TGTGCCAGCAGGGATCGGAGGATTGGGGGCACTGAAGCTTTCTTT. This chain connects TRBV7-8 to TRBJ1-1; D is possibly TRBD1 (5 bases). The CDR3 covers 15 residues. Looked up from germline, CDR1 is SGHVS and CDR2 is FQNEAQ. V was pared by 6 bases and J by 4 bases, with 18 bases between.

The V gene is TRBV10-3, the J gene TRBJ2-3; no clear D. V lost 0 bases and J lost 0, with 13 bases in between. In germline, CDR1 is ENHRY, CDR2 SYGVKD. This CDR3 contains 17 residues. CDR3 amino acids: CAISESNFLRSTDTQYF. CDR3 in DNA: TGTGCCATCAGTGAGTCGAATTTTCTTAGAAGCACAGATACGCAGTATTTT.

This clonotype came up a few times. The J gene is TRBJ2-3, the V gene TRBV12-3 or TRBV12-4; 11 positions match TRBD2. The CDR3 is 17 amino acids. Trimming cost V 5 bases and J 0 bases; bases outside gene matches: 7. The CDR3 region has the DNA TGTGCCAGCAGTCCCTCCAGACTAGCGGGGAGCACAGATACGCAGTATTTT. Residues: CASSPSRLAGSTDTQYF.

This chain links TRBV6-6 with TRBJ2-7, with D possibly being TRBD1 or TRBD2 (7 bases each). The CDR3 contains 16 residues. V gave up 6 bases and J gave up 0 bases, with 18 bases separating them. CDR1 and CDR2 (germline): MNHNY, SVGAGI (reference sequence). The CDR3 DNA is TGTGCCAGCAGGCCCCAGGGGGGGCGGATCTCCTACGAGCAGTACTTC. This gives the protein CASRPQGGRISYEQYF.

The sample holds a few counts of this clonotype. The chain is built from TRBV15 and TRBJ2-7; possible D gene TRBD2, 5 bases. Trimming removed 4 bases from V and 0 bases from J, with 10 bases in between. Germline-derived CDR1 and CDR2 are LNHNV and YYDKDF (reference sequence). This CDR3 comprises 14 residues. CDR3 in DNA: TGTGCCACCAGCACTCCAGGACTCTCCTACGAGCAGTACTTC. This gives the protein CATSTPGLSYEQYF.

The rearrangement links TRBV20-1 to TRBJ1-2; 12 bases agree with TRBD1. The germline gives CDR1 DFQATT, CDR2 SNEGSKA (reference sequence). V was pared by 6 bases and J by 3 bases, with 8 bases of the junction left unmatched. The CDR3 runs to 15 residues. In DNA, the CDR3 is TGCAGTGCCTCACCGGGACAGGGGGCAGACTATGGCTACACCTTC. This encodes CSASPGQGADYGYTF.

The chain links TRBV6-5 to TRBJ2-2; possible D gene TRBD2, 6 bases. The ends were cut back, 6 bases at V and 6 bases at J, with 20 bases in the middle. Germline V gene lookup returns CDR1 MNHEY and CDR2 SVGAGI. The CDR3 is made up of 16 amino acids. The CDR3 loop is CASRPLSGTGAGELFF. The CDR3 coding sequence is TGTGCCAGCAGACCGCTTAGCGGAACGGGGGCCGGGGAGCTGTTTTTT.

This clonotype was picked up a small number of times. This sequence joins TRBV5-6 and TRBJ1-1, with a tentative D call TRBD1 (6 bases). V lost 3 bases to trimming and J lost 5 bases, with 17 bases between them. CDR1 is SGHDT, CDR2 YYEEEE, per germline. The CDR3 runs 15 residues. The CDR3 protein is CASSYPRQGGTEAFF. The CDR3 bases are TGTGCCAGCAGCTACCCTCGACAAGGGGGAACTGAAGCTTTCTTT.

This chain connects TRBV13 to TRBJ2-5; 13 bases align to TRBD2. From germline, CDR1 is PRHDT and CDR2 FYEKMQ (reference sequence). The CDR3 length is 15 residues. The ends lost 6 bases at V and 11 bases at J; junction bases unmatched: 12. CDR3 in DNA: TGTGCCAGCAGTCAAACTAGCGGGGGGGCGTATGAGCAGTACTTC. Its protein product is CASSQTSGGAYEQYF.